This T cell receptor (beta chain) was obtained from a study of blood T cells in healthy people across ages. Broader study findings: TCR beta diversity was tightly associated with the proportion of naive T cells.

The CDR3 length is 13 residues. The germline gives CDR1 LNHNV, CDR2 YYDKDF (reference sequence). Trimming cost V 8 bases and J 5 bases; bases outside gene matches: 6. The authors ran a second PCR of about 6 to 11 cycles using a sample-barcoded 5' primer and a J-beta primer mix. TCRdb independently ran MiXCR on the 5' RACE reads; one entry per CDR3 protein. This table holds approximately 1,700,000 distinct CDR3 sequences, roughly 43% found once. Worth noting for this clonotype: Its antigen is still unknown.

This clonotype was sampled from a human donor in good health. The sample was blood. The chain recombines TRBV15 with TRBJ1-1; TRBD1 matches 9 bases. CDR3: CATATGGSTEAFF. The CDR3 DNA sequence: TGTGCCACCGCGACAGGGGGGAGTACTGAAGCTTTCTTT. The entire variable domain, with the rest obtained from reference TRBV15 and TRBJ1-1, is as follows: DAMVIQNPRYQVTQFGKPVTLSCSQTLNHNVMYWYQQKSSQAPKLLFHYYDKDFNNEADTPDNFQSRRPNTSFCFLDIRSPGLGDTAMYLCATATGGSTEAFFGQGTRLTVV.